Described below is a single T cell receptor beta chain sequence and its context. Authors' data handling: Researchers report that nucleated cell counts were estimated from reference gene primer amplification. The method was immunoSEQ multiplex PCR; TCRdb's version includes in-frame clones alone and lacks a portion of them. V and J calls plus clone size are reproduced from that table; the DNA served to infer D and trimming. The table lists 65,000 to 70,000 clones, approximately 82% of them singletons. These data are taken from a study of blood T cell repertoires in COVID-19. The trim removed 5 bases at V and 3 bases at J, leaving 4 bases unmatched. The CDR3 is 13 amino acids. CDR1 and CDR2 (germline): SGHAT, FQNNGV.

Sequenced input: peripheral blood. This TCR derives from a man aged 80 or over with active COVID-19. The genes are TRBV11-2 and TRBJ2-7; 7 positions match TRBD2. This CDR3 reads CASSRDYRYEQYF. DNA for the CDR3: TGTGCCAGCAGCCGGGACTATCGCTACGAGCAGTACTTC.